One sample yielded the 5 T cell receptor beta chains listed below, sequenced in a study of T cell responses to AZD1222 COVID-19 vaccine. The method was immunoSEQ multiplex PCR; TCRdb's version includes in-frame clones alone and lacks a portion of them. The profile shows about 150,000 clones, 90% of them singletons. The specimen was peripheral blood, collected on day 0 of AZD1222 vaccination. Every receptor here comes from an adult in good health.

This clone was counted a few times. The V gene is TRBV2, the J gene TRBJ2-7, with D possibly TRBD2 on 5 matching bases. This CDR3 comprises 15 residues. The germline CDR1 and CDR2 sequences are SNHLY and FYNNEI. V dropped 6 bases and J dropped 3 bases, with 18 bases sitting between them. The CDR3 sequence is CASRLTIGLNYEQYF. The CDR3 DNA follows: TGTGCCAGCAGATTAACAATCGGACTCAACTACGAGCAGTACTTC.

This chain links TRBV19 with TRBJ1-4; 9 positions match TRBD1. Germline V CDR1 and CDR2: LNHDA, SQIVND (reference sequence). J lost 8 bases, V lost 1 base, and 5 bases had no gene match. This CDR3 region has 15 residues. CDR3 nucleotides: TGTGCCAGTAGTATAGGGGGACAGGGCAGCGAAAAACTGTTTTTT. Translating gives CASSIGGQGSEKLFF. Full variable domain (rest looked up from reference TRBV19 and TRBJ1-4): DGGITQSPKYLFRKEGQNVTLSCEQNLNHDAMYWYRQDPGQGLRLIYYSQIVNDFQKGDIAEGYSVSREKKESFPLTVTSAQKNPTAFYLCASSIGGQGSEKLFFGSGTQLSVL.

The J gene is TRBJ1-4, the V gene TRBV7-6, with a tentative D call TRBD1 (6 bases). The germline V gene encodes CDR1 SGHVS and CDR2 FNYEAQ. The CDR3 runs 16 residues. Deletions cut 6 bases from V and 5 bases from J, with 19 bases between. Written as DNA, the CDR3 is TGTGCCAGCAGTCCAACCGAGGGGGTACCCAATGAAAAACTGTTTTTT. Translation gives CASSPTEGVPNEKLFF.

J is TRBJ2-1 and V is TRBV18, with D maybe TRBD1 (6 bases). V lost 5 bases to trimming and J lost 4 bases, with 12 bases between them. CDR1 and CDR2 (germline): KGHSH, LQKENI. The CDR3 has 14 residues. The CDR3 spells CASSEVRGYNEQFF. The CDR3, as DNA: TGTGCCAGCTCAGAGGTCAGGGGTTACAATGAGCAGTTCTTC.

For this clone: At one end the junction does not follow the germline gene, possibly because of a read error. The genes are TRBV7-7 and TRBJ2-2; D is unclear. The CDR3 runs to 13 residues. Germline CDR1 is SSHAT and CDR2 is FNYEAQ (reference sequence). CDR3 residues: CASSSLLTGELFF. The CDR3 nucleotides are TGTGCTAGCAGCTCCCTCCTGACGGGGGAGCTGTTTTTT.